Described below is a single TCR beta chain sequence and its context. The entry originates in a study of blood T cell repertoires in COVID-19. Study summary: Samples representing acute and convalescent COVID-19 were sourced from the United States, Italy and Spain. From T cells, B-cell-depleted T cells, or PBMCs came the material, which was cDNA or gDNA.

Per the authors' pipeline: Cell counts per sample came from amplifying reference gene primers. Clones were read by immunoSEQ multiplex PCR, and TCRdb kept only the in-frame ones, dropping some. The V and J calls and clone size are taken from that table; D and trimming were inferred from the DNA. The sample has about 130,000 clones; about four fifths are singletons. The V gene lost 4 bases and the J gene lost 8 bases, with 13 bases spanning the gap. This CDR3 is built from 14 residues. Germline CDR1 and CDR2: KGHDR and SFDVKD. The sequencing sample was made of peripheral blood. The sequence derives from an elderly man with acute or convalescent COVID-19. The rearrangement links TRBV24-1 to TRBJ1-4; no reliable D call. CDR3 loop: CATSDPGAEEKLFF. DNA for the CDR3: TGTGCCACCAGTGACCCGGGAGCCGAAGAAAAACTGTTTTTT.